This T cell receptor (beta chain) was retrieved from a study of beta chain features in type 1 diabetes. In germline, CDR1 is PRHDT, CDR2 FYEKMQ (reference sequence). The length of the CDR3 is 17 residues. Trimming cost V 4 bases and J 1 base, with 18 bases left between them. Expressed TCRB transcripts got sequenced, as all isolated RNA was reverse transcribed. Clones were read by immunoSEQ multiplex PCR, and TCRdb kept only the in-frame ones, dropping some. Here the sample spans roughly 150,000 clones, roughly 11% being singletons. The chain carries TRBV13 and TRBJ2-3, with D perhaps matching TRBD1 (5 bases). This receptor was identified in a man younger than 30 in good health. Material: central memory CD4+ T cells from blood. CDR3 protein: CASSSSGPRFGTDTQYF. CDR3 coding DNA: TGTGCCAGCAGCTCCTCAGGGCCCCGCTTCGGCACAGATACGCAGTATTTT.